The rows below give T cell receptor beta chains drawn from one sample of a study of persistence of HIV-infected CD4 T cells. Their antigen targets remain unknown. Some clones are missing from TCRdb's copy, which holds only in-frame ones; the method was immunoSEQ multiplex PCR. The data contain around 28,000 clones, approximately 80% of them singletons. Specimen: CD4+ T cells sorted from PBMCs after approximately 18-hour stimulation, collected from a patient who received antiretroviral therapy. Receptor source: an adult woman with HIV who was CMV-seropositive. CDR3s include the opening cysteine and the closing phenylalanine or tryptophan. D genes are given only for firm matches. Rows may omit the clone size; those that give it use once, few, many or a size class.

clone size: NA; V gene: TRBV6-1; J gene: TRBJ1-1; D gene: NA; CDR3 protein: CASSEAFRVRDTEAFF; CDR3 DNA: TGTGCCAGCAGTGAAGCGTTTAGGGTGAGGGACACTGAAGCTTTCTTT
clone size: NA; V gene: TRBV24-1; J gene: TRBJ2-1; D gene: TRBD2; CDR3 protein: CATSATSGGYNEQFF; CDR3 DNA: TGTGCCACCAGTGCGACTAGCGGGGGATACAATGAGCAGTTCTTC
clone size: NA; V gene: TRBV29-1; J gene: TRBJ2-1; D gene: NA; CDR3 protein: CSGGDSYNEQFF; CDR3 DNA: TGCAGCGGGGGGGACAGCTACAATGAGCAGTTCTTC
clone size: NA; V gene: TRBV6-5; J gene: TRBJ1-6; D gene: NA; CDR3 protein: CASTPQRGISSPLHF; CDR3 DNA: TGTGCCAGCACTCCTCAACGGGGGATTAGTTCACCCCTCCACTTT
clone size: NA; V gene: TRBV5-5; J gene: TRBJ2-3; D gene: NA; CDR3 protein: CASSPGTVVTDTQYF; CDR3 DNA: TGTGCCAGCAGCCCGGGGACGGTTGTCACAGATACGCAGTATTTT
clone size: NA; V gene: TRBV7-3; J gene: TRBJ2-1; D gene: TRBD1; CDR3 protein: CASSHYRGEQFF; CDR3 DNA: TGTGCCAGCAGCCACTACAGGGGTGAGCAGTTCTTC
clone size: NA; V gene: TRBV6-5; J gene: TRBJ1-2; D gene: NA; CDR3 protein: CASSYSLLGNYGYTF; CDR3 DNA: TGTGCCAGCAGTTACTCGCTGTTAGGGAACTATGGCTACACCTTC
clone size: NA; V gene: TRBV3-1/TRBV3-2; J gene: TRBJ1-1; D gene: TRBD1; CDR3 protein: CASSPHRQGAMNTEAFF; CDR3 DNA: TGTGCCAGCAGCCCTCACCGACAGGGGGCTATGAACACTGAAGCTTTCTTT
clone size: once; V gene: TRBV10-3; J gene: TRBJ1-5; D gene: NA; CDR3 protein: CAISEAGNQPQHF; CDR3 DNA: TGTGCCATCAGTGAGGCAGGCAATCAGCCCCAGCATTTT
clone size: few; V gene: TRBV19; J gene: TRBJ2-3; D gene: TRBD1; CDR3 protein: CASSNRDRRSYTQYF; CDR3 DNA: TGTGCCAGTAGTAACCGGGACAGGCGCTCTTATACGCAGTATTTT
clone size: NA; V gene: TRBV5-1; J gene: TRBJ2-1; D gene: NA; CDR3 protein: CASSPGGGSRNEQFF; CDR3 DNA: TGCGCCAGCAGCCCCGGTGGGGGATCTCGGAATGAGCAGTTCTTC
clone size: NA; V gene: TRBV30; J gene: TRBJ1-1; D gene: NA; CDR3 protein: CAWKEGWGTEAFF; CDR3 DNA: TGTGCCTGGAAGGAGGGGTGGGGCACTGAAGCTTTCTTT
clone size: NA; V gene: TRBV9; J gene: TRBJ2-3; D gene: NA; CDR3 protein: CASSVGADFLTDTQYF; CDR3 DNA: TGTGCCAGCAGCGTAGGCGCGGACTTCCTCACAGATACGCAGTATTTT
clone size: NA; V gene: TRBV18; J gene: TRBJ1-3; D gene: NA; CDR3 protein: CASSPGGNGNTIYF; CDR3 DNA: TGTGCCAGCTCACCAGGGGGGAATGGAAACACCATATATTTT
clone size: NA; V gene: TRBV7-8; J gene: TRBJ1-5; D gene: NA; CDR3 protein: CASSKTPGSGQPQHF; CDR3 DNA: TGTGCCAGCAGCAAAACCCCAGGGTCCGGTCAGCCCCAGCATTTT
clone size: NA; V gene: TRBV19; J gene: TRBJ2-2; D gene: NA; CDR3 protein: CASSIVGELFF; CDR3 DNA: TGTGCCAGTAGTATAGTCGGGGAGCTGTTTTTT
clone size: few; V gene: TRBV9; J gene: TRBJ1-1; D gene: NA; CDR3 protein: CASSVAGGTTEAFF; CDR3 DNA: TGTGCCAGCAGCGTAGCGGGGGGAACAACTGAAGCTTTCTTT
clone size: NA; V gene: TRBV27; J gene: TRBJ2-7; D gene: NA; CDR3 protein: CASSLGLVRQSYEQYF; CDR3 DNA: TGTGCCAGCAGTTTAGGGTTGGTGCGACAAAGCTACGAGCAGTACTTC
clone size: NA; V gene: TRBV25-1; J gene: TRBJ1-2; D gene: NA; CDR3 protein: CASSESRDYGYTF; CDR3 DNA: TGTGCCAGCAGTGAGAGTCGGGACTATGGCTACACCTTC
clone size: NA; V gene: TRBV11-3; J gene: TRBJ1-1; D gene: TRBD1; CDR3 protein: CASSSYQGAEAFF; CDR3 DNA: TGTGCCAGCAGCTCCTACCAGGGGGCTGAAGCTTTCTTT
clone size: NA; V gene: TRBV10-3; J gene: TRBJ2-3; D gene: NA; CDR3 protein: CAISERGGGTDTQYF; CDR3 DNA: TGTGCCATCAGTGAGCGAGGTGGCGGGACAGATACGCAGTATTTT
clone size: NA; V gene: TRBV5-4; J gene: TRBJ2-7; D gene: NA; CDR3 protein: CASSLGGALYEQYF; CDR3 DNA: TGTGCCAGCAGCTTGGGCGGGGCGCTCTACGAGCAGTACTTC
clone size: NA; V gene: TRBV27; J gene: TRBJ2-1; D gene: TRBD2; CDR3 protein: CASSLRASGGYNEQFF; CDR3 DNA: TGTGCCAGCAGTTTGAGGGCTAGCGGAGGTTACAATGAGCAGTTCTTC
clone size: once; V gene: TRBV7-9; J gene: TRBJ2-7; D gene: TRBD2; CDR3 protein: CASSSPLGGWEQYF; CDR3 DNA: TGTGCCAGCAGCTCCCCCCTGGGGGGGTGGGAGCAGTACTTC
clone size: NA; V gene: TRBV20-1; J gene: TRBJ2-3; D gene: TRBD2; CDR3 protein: CSASAGEGTDTQYF; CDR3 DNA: TGCAGTGCTAGTGCGGGGGAGGGGACAGATACGCAGTATTTT
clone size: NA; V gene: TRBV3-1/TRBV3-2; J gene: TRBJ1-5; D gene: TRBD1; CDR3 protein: CASSVGQGKQPQHF; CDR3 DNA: TGTGCCAGCAGCGTGGGACAGGGGAAACAGCCCCAGCATTTT
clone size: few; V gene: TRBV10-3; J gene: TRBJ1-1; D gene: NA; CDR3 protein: CAISESRVRVPGTEAFF; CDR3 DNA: TGTGCCATCAGTGAGTCGAGGGTAAGGGTTCCTGGCACTGAAGCTTTCTTT
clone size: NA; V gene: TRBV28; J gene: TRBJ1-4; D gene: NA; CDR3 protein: CASSSGGQGPNEKLFF; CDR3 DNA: TGTGCCAGCAGTTCCGGGGGGCAGGGCCCTAATGAAAAACTGTTTTTT
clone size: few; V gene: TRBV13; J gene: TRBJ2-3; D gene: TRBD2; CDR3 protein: CASSWTSGGGTDTQYF; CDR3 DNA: TGTGCCAGCAGCTGGACTAGCGGGGGGGGCACAGATACGCAGTATTTT
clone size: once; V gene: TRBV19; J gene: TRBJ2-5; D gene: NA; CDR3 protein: CASSISAVSETQYF; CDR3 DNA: TGTGCCAGTAGTATAAGCGCAGTCTCCGAGACCCAGTACTTC
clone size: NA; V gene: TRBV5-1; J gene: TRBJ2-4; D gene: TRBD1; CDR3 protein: CASRDTGGLENIQYF; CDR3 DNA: TGCGCCAGCAGGGATACAGGGGGTTTAGAAAACATTCAGTACTTC
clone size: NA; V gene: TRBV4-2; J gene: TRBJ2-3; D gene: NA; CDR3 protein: CASSPVFISTDTQYF; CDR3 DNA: TGTGCCAGCAGTCCGGTTTTCATTAGCACAGATACGCAGTATTTT
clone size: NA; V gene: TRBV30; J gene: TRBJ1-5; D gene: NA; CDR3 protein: CASKEGNHQPQHF; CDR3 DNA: TGTGCCTCCAAGGAGGGTAACCATCAGCCCCAGCATTTT
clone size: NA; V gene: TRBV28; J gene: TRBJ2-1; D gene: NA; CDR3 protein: CASSRRDEQFF; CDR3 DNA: TGTGCCAGCAGCCGAAGGGATGAGCAGTTCTTC
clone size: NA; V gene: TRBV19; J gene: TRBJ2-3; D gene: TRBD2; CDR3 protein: CASSLGISRGGQTDTQYF; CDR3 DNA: TGTGCCAGTAGTTTGGGGATCTCGCGGGGGGGCCAGACAGATACGCAGTATTTT
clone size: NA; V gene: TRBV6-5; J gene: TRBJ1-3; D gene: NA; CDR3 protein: CASSPGRFSGNTIYF; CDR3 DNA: TGTGCCAGCAGTCCGGGACGGTTCTCTGGAAACACCATATATTTT
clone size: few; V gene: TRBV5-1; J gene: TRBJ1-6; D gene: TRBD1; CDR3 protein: CASSTGQGSSPLHF; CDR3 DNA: TGCGCCAGCAGCACCGGACAGGGCAGTTCACCCCTCCACTTT
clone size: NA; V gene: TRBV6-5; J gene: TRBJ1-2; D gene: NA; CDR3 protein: CASTRELHPSYGYTF; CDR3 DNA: TGTGCCAGCACCCGGGAGCTCCATCCCTCCTATGGCTACACCTTC
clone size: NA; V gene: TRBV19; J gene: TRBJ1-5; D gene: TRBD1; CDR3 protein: CASNPTGVSNQPQHF; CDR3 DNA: TGTGCCAGTAACCCGACAGGGGTCAGCAATCAGCCCCAGCATTTT
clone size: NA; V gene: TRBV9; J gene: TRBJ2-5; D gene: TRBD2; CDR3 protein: CASSDRLAGGRETQYF; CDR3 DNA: TGTGCCAGCAGCGACAGACTAGCGGGGGGGAGAGAGACCCAGTACTTC
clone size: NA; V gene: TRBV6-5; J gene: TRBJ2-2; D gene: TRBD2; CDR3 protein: CAVKRGTGELFF; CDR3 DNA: TGTGCCGTTAAGCGGGGAACCGGGGAGCTGTTTTTT
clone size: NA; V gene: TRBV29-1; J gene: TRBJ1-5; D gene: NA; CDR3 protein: CSARNSNQPQHF; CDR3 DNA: TGCAGCGCCAGAAATAGCAATCAGCCCCAGCATTTT
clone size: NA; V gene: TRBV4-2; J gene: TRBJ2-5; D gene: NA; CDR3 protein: CASSQTGLGAQETQYF; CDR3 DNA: TGTGCCAGCAGCCAAACGGGCCTGGGGGCTCAAGAGACCCAGTACTTC
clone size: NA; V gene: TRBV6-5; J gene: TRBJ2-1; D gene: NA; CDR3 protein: CASSYGGITYNEQFF; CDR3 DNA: TGTGCCAGCAGTTACGGGGGAATCACCTACAATGAGCAGTTCTTC
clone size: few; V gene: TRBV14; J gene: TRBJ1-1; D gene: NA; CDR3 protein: CASSRLNIAEAFF; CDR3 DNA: TGTGCCAGCAGCCGTCTGAATATCGCTGAAGCTTTCTTT
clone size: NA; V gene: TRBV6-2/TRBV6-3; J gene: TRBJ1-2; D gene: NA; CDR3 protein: CASSYSTVYGYTF; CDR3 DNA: TGTGCCAGCAGTTATTCGACGGTATATGGCTACACCTTC
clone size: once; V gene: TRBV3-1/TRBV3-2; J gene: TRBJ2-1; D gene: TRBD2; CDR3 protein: CASSPLNGRGPHEQFF; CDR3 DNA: TGTGCCAGCAGCCCGTTAAATGGGAGGGGACCCCATGAGCAGTTCTTC
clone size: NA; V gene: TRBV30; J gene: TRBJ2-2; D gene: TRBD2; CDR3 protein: CAWRGRVSGGESRELFF; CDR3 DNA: TGTGCCTGGAGGGGACGAGTTAGCGGGGGCGAGAGCAGGGAGCTGTTTTTT
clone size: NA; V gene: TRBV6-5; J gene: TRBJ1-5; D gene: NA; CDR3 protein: CASSQSNQPQHF; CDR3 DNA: TGTGCCAGCAGTCAAAGCAATCAGCCCCAGCATTTT
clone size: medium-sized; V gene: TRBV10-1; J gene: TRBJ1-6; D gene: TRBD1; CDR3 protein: CASSAAGGPAPLHF; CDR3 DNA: TGCGCCAGCAGTGCCGCAGGGGGCCCAGCACCCCTCCACTTT